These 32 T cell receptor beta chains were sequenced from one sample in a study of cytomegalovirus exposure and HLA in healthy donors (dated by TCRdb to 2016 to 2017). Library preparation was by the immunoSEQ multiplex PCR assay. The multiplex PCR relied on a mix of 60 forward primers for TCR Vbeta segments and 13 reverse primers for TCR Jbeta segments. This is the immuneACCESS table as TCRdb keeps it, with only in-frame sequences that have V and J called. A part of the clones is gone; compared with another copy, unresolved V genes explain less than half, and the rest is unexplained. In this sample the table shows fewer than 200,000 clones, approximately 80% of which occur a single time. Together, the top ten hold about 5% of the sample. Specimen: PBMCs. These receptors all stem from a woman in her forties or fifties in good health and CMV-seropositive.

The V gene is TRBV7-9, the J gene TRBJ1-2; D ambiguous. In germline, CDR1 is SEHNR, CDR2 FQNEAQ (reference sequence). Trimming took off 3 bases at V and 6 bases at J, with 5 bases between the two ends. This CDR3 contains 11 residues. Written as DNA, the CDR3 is TGTGCCAGCAGCTTCGGGGATGGCTACACCTTC. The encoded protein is CASSFGDGYTF.

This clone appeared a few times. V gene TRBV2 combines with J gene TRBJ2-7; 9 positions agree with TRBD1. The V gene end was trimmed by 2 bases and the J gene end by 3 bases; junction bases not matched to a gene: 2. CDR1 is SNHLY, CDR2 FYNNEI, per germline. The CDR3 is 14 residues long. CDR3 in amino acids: CASSERDRVYEQYF. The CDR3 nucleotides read TGTGCCAGCAGTGAAAGGGACAGGGTCTACGAGCAGTACTTC.

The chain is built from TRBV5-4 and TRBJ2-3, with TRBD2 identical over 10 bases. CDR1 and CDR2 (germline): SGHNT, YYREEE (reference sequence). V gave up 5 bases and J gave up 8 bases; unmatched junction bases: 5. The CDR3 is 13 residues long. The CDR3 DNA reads TGTGCCAGCAGGGTAGCGGGGGGTGGTACGCAGTATTTT. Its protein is CASRVAGGGTQYF.

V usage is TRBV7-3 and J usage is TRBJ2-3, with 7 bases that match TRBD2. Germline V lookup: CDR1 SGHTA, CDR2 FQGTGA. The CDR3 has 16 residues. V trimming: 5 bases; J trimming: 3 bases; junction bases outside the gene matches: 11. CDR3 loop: CASSPGLVRTTDTQYF. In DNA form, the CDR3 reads TGTGCCAGCAGCCCTGGACTAGTCCGGACTACAGATACGCAGTATTTT.

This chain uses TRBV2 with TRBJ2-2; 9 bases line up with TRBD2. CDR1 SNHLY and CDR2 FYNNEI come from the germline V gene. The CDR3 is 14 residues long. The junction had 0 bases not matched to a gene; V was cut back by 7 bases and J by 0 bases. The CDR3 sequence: CASTSGTNTGELFF. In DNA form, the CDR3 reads TGTGCCAGCACTAGCGGGACGAACACCGGGGAGCTGTTTTTT.

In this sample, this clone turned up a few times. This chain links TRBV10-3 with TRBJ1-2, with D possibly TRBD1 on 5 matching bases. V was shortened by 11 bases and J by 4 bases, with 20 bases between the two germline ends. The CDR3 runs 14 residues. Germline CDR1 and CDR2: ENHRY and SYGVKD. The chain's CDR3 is CAARFGAGGYGYTF. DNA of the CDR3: TGTGCCGCGAGGTTCGGGGCGGGGGGCTATGGCTACACCTTC.

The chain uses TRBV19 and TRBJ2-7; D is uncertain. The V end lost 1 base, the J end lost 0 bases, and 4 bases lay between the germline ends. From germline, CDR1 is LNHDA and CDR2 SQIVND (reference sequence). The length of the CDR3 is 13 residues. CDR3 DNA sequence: TGTGCCAGTAGTATAGGTAGCTCCTACGAGCAGTACTTC. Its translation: CASSIGSSYEQYF.

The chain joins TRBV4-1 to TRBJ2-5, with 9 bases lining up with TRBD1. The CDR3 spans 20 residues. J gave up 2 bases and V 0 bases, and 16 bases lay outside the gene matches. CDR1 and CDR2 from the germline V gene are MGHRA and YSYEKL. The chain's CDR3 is CASSQDPGQGTFSGQETQYF. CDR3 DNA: TGCGCCAGCAGCCAAGATCCGGGACAGGGAACTTTTTCCGGACAAGAGACCCAGTACTTC.

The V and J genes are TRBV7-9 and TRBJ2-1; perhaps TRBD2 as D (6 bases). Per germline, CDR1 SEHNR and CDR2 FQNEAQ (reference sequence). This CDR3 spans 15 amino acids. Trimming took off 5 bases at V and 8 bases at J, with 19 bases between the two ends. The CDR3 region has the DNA TGTGCCAGCAGCCGGGACTCCGCTATCAAGGATGAGCAGTTCTTC. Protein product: CASSRDSAIKDEQFF. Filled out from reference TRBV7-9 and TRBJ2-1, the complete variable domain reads DTGVSQNPRHKITKRGQNVTFRCDPISEHNRLYWYRQTLGQGPEFLTYFQNEAQLEKSRLLSDRFSAERPKGSFSTLEIQRTEQGDSAMYLCASSRDSAIKDEQFFGPGTRLTVL.

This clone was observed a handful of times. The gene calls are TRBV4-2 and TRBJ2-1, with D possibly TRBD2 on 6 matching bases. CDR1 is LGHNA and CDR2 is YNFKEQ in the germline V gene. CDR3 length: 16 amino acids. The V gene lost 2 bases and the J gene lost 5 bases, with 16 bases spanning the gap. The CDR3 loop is CASSQWPGTLDNEQFF. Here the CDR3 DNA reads TGTGCCAGCAGCCAATGGCCTGGGACTCTGGACAATGAGCAGTTCTTC.

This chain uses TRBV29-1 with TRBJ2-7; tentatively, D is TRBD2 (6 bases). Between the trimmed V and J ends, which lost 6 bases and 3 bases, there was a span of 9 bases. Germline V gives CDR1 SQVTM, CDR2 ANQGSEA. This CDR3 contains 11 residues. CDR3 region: CSVTSSYEQYF. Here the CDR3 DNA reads TGCAGCGTAACTAGCAGCTACGAGCAGTACTTC.

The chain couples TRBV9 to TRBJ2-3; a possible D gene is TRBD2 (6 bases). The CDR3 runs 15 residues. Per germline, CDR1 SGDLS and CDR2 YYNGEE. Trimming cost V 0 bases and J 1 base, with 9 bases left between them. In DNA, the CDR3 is TGTGCCAGCAGCGTAGGTCGGGAGCGCACAGATACGCAGTATTTT. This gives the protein CASSVGRERTDTQYF.

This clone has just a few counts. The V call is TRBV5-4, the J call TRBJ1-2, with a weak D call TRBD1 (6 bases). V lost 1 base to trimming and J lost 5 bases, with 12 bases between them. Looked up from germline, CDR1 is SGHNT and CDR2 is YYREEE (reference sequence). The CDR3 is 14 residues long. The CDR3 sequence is CASSLQGIGYGYTF. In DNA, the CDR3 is TGTGCCAGCAGCTTGCAGGGGATCGGGTATGGCTACACCTTC.

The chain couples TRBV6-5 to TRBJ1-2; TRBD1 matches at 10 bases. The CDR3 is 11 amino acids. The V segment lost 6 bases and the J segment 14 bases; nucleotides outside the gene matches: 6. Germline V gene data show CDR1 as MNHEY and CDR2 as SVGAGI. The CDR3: CASRGQGKETF. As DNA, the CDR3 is TGTGCCAGCAGGGGACAGGGGAAGGAGACCTTC.

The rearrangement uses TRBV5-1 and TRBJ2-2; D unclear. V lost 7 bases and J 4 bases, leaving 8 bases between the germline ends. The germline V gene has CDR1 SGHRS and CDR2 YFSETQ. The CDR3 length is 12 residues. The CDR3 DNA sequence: TGCGCCAGCCGGCCGGGCACCGGGGAGCTGTTTTTT. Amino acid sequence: CASRPGTGELFF.

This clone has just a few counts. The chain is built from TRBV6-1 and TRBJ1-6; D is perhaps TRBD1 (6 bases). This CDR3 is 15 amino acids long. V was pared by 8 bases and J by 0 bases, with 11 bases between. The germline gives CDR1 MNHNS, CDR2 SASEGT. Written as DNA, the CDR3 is TGTGCCAGCGGCTTACAGGGCTCCTATAATTCACCCCTCCACTTT. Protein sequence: CASGLQGSYNSPLHF.

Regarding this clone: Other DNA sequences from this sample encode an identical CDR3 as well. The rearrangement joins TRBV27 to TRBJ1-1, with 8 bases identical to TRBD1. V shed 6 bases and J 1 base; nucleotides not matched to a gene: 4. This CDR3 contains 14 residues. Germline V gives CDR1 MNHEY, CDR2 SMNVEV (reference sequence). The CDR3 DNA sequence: TGTGCCAGCAGCCCCGGGACAGGGAACACTGAAGCTTTCTTT. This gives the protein CASSPGTGNTEAFF.

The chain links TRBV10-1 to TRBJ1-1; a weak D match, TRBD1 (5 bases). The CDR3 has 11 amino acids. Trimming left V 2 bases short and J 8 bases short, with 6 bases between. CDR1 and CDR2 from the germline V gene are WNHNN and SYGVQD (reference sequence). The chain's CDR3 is CASSEDREAFF. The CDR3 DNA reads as TGCGCCAGCAGTGAGGACAGAGAAGCTTTCTTT.

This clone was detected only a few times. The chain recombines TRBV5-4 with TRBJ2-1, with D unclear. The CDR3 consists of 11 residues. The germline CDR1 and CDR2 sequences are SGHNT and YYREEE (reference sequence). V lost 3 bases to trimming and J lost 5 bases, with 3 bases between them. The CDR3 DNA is TGTGCCAGCAGCTATAACAATGAGCAGTTCTTC. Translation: CASSYNNEQFF.

The CDR3 DNA is TGTGCCAGCAGCTTAGGAAGGGGGACCCAGTACTTC. Amino acids: CASSLGRGTQYF. J is TRBJ2-5 and V is TRBV7-9, with D possibly TRBD1 on 5 matching bases. The CDR3 runs 12 residues. Germline V CDR1 and CDR2: SEHNR, FQNEAQ (reference sequence). V lost 1 base, J lost 7 bases, and 7 bases lay in between.

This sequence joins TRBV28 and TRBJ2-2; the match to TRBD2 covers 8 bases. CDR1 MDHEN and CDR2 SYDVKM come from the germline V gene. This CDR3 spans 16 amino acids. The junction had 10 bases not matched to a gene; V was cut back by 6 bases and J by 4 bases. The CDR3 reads CASSNPRLAGTGELFF. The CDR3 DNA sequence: TGTGCCAGCAGCAACCCCCGGCTAGCGGGCACCGGGGAGCTGTTTTTT.

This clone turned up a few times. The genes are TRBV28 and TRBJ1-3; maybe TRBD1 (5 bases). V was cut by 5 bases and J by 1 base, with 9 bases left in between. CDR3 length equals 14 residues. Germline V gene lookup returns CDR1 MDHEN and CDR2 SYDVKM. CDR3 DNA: TGTGCCAGCAGTCTTCGACAGTCTGGAAACACCATATATTTT. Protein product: CASSLRQSGNTIYF.

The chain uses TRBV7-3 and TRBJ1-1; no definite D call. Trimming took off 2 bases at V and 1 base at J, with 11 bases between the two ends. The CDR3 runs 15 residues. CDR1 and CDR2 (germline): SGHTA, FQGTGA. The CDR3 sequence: CASSLGPHENTEAFF. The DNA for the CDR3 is TGTGCCAGCAGCTTAGGCCCGCACGAGAACACTGAAGCTTTCTTT.

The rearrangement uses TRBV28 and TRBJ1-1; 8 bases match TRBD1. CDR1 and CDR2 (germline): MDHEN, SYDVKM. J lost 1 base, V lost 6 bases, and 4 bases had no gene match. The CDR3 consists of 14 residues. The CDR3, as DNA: TGTGCCAGCAGGCAACAGGGGGGGAACACTGAAGCTTTCTTT. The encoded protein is CASRQQGGNTEAFF.

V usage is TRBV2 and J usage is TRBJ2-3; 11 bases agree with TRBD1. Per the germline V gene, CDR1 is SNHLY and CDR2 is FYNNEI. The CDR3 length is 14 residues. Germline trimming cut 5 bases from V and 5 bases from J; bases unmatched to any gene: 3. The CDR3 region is CASSRDRGGDTQYF. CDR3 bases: TGTGCCAGCAGTCGGGACAGGGGGGGAGATACGCAGTATTTT.

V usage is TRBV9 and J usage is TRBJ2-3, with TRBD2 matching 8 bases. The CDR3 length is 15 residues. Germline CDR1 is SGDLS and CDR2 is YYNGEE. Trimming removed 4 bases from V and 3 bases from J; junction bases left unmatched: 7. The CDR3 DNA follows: TGTGCCAGCAGCACCGAGCCGGGGGGGACAGATACGCAGTATTTT. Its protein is CASSTEPGGTDTQYF.

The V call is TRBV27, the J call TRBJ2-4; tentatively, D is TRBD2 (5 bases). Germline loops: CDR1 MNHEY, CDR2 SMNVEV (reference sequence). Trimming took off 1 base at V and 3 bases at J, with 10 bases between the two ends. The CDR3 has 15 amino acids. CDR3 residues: CASSLWGEGKNIQYF. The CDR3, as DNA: TGTGCCAGCAGTTTATGGGGTGAGGGCAAAAACATTCAGTACTTC.

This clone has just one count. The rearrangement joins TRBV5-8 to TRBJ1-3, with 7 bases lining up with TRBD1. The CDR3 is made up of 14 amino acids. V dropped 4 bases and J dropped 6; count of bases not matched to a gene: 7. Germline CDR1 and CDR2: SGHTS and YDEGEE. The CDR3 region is CASSDGQALNTIYF. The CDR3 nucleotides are TGTGCCAGCAGCGATGGACAGGCCCTAAACACCATATATTTT.

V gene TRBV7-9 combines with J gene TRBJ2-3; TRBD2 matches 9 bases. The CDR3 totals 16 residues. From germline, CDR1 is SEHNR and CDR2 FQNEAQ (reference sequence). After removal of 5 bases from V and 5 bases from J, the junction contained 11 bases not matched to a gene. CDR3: CASSPRLAGLGDTQYF. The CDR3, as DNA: TGTGCCAGCAGCCCTCGGCTAGCGGGGTTAGGAGATACGCAGTATTTT.

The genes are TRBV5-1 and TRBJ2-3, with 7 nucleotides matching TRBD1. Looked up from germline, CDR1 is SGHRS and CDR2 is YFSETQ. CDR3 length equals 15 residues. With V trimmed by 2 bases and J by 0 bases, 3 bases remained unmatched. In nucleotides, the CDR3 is TGCGCCAGCAGCTTCTCGGGACAGAGCACAGATACGCAGTATTTT. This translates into CASSFSGQSTDTQYF.

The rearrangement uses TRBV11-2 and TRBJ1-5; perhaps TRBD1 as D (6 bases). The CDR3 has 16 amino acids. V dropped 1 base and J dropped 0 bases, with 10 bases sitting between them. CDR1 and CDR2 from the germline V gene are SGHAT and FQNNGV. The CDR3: CASSLGDNYSNQPQHF. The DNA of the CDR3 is TGTGCCAGCAGCTTAGGGGACAATTATAGCAATCAGCCCCAGCATTTT.

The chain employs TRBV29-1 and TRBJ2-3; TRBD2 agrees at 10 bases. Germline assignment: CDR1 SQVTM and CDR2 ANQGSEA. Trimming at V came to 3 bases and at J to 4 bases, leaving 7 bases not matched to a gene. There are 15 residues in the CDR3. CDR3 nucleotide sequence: TGCAGCGTTGATCCTAGCGGGGGCCTGGCAGATACGCAGTATTTT. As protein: CSVDPSGGLADTQYF.